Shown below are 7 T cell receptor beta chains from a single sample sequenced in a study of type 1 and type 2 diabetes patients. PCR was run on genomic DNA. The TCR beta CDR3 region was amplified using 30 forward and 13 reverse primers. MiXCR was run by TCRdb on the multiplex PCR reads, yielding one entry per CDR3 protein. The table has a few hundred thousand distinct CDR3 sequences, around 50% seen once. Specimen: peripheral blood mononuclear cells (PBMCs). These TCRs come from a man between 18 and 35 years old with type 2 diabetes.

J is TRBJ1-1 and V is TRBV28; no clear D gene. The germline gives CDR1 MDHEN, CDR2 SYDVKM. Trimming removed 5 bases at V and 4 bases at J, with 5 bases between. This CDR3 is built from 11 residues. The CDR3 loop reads CASSRITEAFF. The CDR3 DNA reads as TGTGCCAGCAGTCGGATCACTGAAGCTTTCTTT.

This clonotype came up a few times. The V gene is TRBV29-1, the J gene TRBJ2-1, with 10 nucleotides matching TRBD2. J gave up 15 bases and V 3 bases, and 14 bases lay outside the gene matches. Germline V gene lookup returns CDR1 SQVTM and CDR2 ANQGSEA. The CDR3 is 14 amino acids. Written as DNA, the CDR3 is TGCAGCGTTGATTTATCTCTAGCGGGGGCCCAGACGTTCTTC. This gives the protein CSVDLSLAGAQTFF.

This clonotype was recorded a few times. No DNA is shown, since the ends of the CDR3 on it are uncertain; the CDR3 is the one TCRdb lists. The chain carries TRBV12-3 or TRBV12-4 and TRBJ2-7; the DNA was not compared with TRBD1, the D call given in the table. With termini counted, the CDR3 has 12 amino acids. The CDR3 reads CASSLVGQGSRF.

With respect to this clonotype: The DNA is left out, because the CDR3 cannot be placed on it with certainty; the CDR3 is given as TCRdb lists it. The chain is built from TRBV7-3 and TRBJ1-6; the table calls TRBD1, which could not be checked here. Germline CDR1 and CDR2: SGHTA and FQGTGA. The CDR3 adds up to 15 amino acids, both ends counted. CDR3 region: CASSWGTGNNSPPHF.

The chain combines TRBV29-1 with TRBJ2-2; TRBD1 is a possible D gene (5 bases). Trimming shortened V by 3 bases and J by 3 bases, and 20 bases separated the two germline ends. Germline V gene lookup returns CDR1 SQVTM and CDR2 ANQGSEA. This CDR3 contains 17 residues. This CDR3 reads CSVEDVVLGRDTGELFF. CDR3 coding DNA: TGCAGCGTTGAGGACGTTGTGTTGGGCAGGGACACCGGGGAGCTGTTTTTT.

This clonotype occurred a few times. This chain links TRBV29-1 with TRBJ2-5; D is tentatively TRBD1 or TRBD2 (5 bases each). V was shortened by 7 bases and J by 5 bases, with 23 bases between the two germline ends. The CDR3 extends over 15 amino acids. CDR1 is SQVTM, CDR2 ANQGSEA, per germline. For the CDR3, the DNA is TGCAGCGCAAGAACCGGGACGGTGAGGGTGGAGACCCAGTACTTC. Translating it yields CSARTGTVRVETQYF.

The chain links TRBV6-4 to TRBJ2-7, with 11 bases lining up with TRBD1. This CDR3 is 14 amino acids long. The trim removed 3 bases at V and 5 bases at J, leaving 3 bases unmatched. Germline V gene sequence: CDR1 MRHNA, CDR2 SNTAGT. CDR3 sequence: CASSEGQGGHEQYF. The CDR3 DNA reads TGTGCCAGCAGTGAGGGACAGGGGGGCCACGAGCAGTACTTC.